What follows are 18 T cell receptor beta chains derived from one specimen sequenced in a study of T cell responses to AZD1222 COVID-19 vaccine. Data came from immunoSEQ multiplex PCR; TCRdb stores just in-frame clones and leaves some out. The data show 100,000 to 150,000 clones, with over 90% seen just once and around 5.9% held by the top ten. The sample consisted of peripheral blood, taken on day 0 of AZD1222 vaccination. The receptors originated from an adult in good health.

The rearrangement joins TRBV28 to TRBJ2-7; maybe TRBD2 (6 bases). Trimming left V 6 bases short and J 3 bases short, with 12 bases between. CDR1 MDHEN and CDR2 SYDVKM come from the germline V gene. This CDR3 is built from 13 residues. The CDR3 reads CASRKTSVYEQYF. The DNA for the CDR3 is TGTGCCAGCAGAAAGACTAGTGTCTACGAGCAGTACTTC.

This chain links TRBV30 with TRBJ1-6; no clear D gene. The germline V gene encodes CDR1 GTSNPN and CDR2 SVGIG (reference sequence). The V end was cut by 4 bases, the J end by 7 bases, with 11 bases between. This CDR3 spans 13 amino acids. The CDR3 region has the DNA TGTGCCTGGATAGGACGGGAGAATTCACCCCTCCACTTT. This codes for CAWIGRENSPLHF.

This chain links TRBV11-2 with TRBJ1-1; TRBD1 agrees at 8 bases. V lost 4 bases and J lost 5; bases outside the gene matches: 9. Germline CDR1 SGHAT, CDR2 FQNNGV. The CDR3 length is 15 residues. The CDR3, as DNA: TGTGCCAGCAGCTCGCCAGGGGGCGATTGGACTGAAGCTTTCTTT. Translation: CASSSPGGDWTEAFF.

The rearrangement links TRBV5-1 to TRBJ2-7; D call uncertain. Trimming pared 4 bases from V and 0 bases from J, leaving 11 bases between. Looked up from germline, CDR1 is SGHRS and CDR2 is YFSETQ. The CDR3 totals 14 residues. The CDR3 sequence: CASSIKPSSYEQYF. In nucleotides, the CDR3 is TGCGCCAGCAGCATAAAGCCAAGCTCCTACGAGCAGTACTTC.

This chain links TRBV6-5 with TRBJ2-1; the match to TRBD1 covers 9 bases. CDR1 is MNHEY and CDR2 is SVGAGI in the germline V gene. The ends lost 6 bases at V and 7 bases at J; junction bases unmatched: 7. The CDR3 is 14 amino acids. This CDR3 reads CASSAKGTGNEQFF. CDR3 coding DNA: TGTGCCAGCAGCGCGAAAGGGACAGGGAATGAGCAGTTCTTC.

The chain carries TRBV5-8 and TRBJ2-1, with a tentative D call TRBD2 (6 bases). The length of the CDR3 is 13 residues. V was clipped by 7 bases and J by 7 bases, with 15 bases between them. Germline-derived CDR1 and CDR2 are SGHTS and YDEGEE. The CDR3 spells CASPRGKGNEQFF. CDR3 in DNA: TGTGCCAGCCCCCGGGGGAAAGGGAATGAGCAGTTCTTC.

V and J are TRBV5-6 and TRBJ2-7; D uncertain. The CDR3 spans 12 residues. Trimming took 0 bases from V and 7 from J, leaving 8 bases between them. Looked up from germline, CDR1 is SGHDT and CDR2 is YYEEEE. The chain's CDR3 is CASSLEHWEQYF. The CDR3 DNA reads TGTGCCAGCAGCTTGGAGCATTGGGAGCAGTACTTC. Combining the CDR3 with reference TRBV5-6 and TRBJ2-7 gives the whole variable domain DAGVTQSPTHLIKTRGQQVTLRCSPKSGHDTVSWYQQALGQGPQFIFQYYEEEERQRGNFPDRFSGHQFPNYSSELNVNALLLGDSALYLCASSLEHWEQYFGPGTRLTVT.

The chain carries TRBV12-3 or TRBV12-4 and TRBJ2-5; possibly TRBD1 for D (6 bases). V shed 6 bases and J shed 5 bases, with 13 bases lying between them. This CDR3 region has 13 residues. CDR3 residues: CASREDRHETQYF. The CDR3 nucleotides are TGTGCCAGCAGGGAGGACAGACACGAGACCCAGTACTTC.

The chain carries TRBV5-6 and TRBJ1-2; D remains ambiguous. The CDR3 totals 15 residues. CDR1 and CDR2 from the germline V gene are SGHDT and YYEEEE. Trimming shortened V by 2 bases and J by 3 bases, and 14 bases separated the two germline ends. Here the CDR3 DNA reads TGTGCCAGCAGCTTTGGTGGAGAAGGGTACTATGGCTACACCTTC. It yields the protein CASSFGGEGYYGYTF.

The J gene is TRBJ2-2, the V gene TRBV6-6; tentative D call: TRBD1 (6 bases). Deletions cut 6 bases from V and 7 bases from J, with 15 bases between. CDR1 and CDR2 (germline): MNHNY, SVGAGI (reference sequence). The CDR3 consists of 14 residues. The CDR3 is CASSLTGLGGELFF. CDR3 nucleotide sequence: TGTGCCAGCAGCCTTACAGGGCTCGGCGGGGAGCTGTTTTTT.

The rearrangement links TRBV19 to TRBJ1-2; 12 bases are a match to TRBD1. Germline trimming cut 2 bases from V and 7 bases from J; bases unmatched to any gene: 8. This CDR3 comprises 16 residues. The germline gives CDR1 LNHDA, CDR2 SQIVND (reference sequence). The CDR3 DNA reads TGTGCCAGTAGTATAACACCGGGACAGGGGGCTCCTGGCTACACCTTC. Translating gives CASSITPGQGAPGYTF.

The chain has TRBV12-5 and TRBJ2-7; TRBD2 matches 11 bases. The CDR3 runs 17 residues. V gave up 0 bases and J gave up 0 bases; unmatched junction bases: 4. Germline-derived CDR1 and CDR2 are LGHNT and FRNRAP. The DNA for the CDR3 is TGTGCTAGTGGTTTGGTTAGGGGACTAGCGGACTCCTACGAGCAGTACTTC. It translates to CASGLVRGLADSYEQYF.

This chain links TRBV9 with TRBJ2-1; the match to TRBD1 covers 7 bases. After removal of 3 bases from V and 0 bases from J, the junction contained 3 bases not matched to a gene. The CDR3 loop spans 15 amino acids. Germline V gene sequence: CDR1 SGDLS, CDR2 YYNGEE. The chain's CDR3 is CASSAGTDSYNEQFF. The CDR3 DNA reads TGTGCCAGCAGCGCAGGGACAGACTCCTACAATGAGCAGTTCTTC.

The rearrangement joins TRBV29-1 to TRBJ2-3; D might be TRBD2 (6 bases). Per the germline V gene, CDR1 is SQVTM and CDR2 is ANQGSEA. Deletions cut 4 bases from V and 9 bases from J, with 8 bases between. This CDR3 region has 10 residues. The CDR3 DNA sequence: TGCAGCGTTGGGGACTTGACGCAGTATTTT. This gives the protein CSVGDLTQYF.

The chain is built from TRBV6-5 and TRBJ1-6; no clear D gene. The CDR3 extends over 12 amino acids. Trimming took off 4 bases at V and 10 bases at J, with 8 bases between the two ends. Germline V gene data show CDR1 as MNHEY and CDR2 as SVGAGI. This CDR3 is CASSSFASPLHF. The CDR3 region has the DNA TGTGCCAGCAGTTCATTCGCATCACCCCTCCACTTT.

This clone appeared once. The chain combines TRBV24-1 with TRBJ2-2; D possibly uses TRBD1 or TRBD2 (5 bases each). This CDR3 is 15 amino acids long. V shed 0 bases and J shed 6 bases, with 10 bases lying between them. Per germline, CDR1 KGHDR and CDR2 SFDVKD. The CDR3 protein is CATSDLNEGSGELFF. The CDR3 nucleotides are TGTGCCACCAGTGATTTGAATGAGGGGTCCGGGGAGCTGTTTTTT.

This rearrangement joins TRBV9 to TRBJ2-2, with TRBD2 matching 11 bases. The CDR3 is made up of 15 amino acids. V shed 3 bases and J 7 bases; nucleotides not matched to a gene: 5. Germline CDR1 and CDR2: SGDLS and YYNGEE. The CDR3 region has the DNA TGTGCCAGCAGCGCCCTAGCGGGAGGTGTCGGGGAGCTGTTTTTT. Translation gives CASSALAGGVGELFF.

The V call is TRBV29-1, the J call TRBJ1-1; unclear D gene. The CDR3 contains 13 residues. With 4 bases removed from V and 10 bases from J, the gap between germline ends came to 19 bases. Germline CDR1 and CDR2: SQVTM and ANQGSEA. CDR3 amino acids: CSVVLGVQLRAFF. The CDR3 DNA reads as TGCAGCGTTGTATTGGGCGTACAGTTAAGAGCTTTCTTT. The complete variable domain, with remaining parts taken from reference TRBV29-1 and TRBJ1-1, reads SAVISQKPSRDICQRGTSLTIQCQVDSQVTMMFWYRQQPGQSLTLIATANQGSEATYESGFVIDKFPISRPNLTFSTLTVSNMSPEDSSIYLCSVVLGVQLRAFFGQGTRLTVV.